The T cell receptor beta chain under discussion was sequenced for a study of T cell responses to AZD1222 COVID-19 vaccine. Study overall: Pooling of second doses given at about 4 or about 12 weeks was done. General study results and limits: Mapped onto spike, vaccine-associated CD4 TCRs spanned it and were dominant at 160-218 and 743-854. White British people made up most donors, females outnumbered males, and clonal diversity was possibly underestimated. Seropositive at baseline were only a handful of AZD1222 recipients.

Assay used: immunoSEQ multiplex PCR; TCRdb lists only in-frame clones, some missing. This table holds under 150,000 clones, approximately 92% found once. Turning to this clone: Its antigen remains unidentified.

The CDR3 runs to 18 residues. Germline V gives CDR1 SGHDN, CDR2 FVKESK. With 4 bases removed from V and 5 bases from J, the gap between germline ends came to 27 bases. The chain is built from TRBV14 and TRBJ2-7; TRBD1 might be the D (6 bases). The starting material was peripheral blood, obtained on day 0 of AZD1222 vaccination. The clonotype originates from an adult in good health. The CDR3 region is CASSRVRGGAGVVHEQYF. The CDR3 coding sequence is TGTGCCAGCAGCCGAGTTCGTGGGGGCGCAGGGGTGGTCCACGAGCAGTACTTC.